Listed here is a single T cell receptor beta chain. The data derive from a study of OX40 agonist ivuxolimab in advanced cancers. Blood sampling was done at baseline, cycle 4 day 1, and cycle 7 day 1. Germline values: CDR1 SGHTA, CDR2 FQGNSA. There are 15 residues in the CDR3. V dropped 2 bases and J dropped 2 bases, with 10 bases sitting between them. Measured with immunoSEQ multiplex PCR; TCRdb has only the in-frame clones, and not every one. The sample consists of approximately 70,000 clones, roughly 85% of them appearing once. The chain is built from TRBV7-2 and TRBJ1-5; D gene unclear. Sequencing used CD4+ or CD8+ T cells sorted from blood, obtained in a trial of the OX40 agonist ivuxolimab. The origin of this receptor is an adult with an advanced solid tumor such as melanoma, head and neck, liver or kidney cancer. The chain's CDR3 is CASSLPPGGNQPQHF. As DNA, the CDR3 is TGTGCCAGCAGCTTACCCCCGGGAGGCAATCAGCCCCAGCATTTT.